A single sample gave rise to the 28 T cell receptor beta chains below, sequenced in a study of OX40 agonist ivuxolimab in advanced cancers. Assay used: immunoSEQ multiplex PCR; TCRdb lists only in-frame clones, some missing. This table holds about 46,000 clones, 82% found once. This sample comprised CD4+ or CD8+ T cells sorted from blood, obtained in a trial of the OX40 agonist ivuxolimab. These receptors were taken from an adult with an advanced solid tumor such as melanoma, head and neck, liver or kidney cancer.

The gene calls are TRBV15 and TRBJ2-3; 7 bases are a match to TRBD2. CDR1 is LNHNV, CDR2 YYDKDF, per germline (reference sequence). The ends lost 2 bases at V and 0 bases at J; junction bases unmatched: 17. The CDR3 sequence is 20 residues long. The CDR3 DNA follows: TGTGCCACCAGCAGATTTCCCGCTGTACTTCTAGCGGCTAGCACAGATACGCAGTATTTT. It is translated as CATSRFPAVLLAASTDTQYF.

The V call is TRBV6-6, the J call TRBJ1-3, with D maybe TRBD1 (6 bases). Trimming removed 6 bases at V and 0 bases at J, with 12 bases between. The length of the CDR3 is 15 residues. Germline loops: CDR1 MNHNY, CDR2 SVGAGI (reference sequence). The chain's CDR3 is CASRRRTVSGNTIYF. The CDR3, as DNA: TGTGCCAGCAGGCGACGGACAGTCTCTGGAAACACCATATATTTT.

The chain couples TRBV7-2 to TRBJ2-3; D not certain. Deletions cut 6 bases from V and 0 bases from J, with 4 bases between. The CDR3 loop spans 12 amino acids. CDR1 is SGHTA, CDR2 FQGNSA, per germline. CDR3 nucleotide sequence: TGTGCCAGCAGGACTAGCACAGATACGCAGTATTTT. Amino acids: CASRTSTDTQYF.

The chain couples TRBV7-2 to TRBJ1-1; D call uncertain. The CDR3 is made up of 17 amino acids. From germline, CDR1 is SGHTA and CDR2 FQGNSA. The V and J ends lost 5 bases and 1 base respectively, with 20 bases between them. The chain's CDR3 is CASSLYYFRTENTEAFF. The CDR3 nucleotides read TGTGCCAGCAGCCTCTATTATTTTCGGACTGAGAACACTGAAGCTTTCTTT.

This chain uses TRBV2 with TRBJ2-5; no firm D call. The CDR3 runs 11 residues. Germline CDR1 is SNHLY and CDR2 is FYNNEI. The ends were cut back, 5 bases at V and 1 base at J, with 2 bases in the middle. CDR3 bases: TGTGCCAGCAGTTTCCAAGAGACCCAGTACTTC. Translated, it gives CASSFQETQYF.

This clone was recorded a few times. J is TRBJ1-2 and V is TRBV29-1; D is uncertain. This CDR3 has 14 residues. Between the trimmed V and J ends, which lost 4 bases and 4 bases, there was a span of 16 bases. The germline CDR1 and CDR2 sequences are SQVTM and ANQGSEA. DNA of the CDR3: TGCAGCGTTGCAGATACCGGTAGCTCCTATGGCTACACCTTC. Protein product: CSVADTGSSYGYTF.

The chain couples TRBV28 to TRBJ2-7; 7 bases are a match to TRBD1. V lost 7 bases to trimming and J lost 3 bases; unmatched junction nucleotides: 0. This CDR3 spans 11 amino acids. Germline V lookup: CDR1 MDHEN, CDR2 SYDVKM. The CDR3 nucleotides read TGTGCCAGCAACAGGGGCTACGAGCAGTACTTC. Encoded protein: CASNRGYEQYF.

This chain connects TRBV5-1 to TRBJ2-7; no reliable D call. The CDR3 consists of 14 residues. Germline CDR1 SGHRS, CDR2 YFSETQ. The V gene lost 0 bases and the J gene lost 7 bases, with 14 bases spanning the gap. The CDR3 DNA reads TGCGCCAGCAGCTTGGCGGCAGGCCAGGAAGAGCAGTACTTC. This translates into CASSLAAGQEEQYF.

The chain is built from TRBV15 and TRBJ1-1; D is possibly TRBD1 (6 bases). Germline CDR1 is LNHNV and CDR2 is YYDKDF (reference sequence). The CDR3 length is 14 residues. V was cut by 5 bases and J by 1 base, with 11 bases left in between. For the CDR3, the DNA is TGTGCCACCAGCCGGGGGCAGACGAACACTGAAGCTTTCTTT. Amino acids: CATSRGQTNTEAFF. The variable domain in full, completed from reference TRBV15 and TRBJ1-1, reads DAMVIQNPRYQVTQFGKPVTLSCSQTLNHNVMYWYQQKSSQAPKLLFHYYDKDFNNEADTPDNFQSRRPNTSFCFLDIRSPGLGDTAMYLCATSRGQTNTEAFFGQGTRLTVV.

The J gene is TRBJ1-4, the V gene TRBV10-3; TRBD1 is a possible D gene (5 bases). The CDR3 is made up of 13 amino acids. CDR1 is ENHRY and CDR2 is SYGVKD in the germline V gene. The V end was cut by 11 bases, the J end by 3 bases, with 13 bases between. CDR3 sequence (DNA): TGTGCCTCCTCGGGGGGTTCTAATGAAAAACTGTTTTTT. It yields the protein CASSGGSNEKLFF.

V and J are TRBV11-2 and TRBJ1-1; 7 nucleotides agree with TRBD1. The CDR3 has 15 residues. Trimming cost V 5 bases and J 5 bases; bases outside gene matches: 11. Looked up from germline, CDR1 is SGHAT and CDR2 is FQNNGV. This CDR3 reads CASSVRQGRGTEAFF. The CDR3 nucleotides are TGTGCCAGCAGCGTCCGACAGGGACGAGGGACTGAAGCTTTCTTT.

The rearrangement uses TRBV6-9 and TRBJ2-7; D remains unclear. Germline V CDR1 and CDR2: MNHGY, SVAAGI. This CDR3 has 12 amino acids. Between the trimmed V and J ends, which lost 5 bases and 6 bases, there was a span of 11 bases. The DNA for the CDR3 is TGTGCCAGCAGTCTGACACTCGGCGAGCAGTACTTC. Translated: CASSLTLGEQYF.

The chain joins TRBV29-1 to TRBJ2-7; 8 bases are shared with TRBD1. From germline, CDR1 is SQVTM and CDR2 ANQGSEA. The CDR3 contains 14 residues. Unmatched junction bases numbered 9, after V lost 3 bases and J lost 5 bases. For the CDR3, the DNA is TGCAGCGTTGAGAGACAGGGGAGACTGAACGAGCAGTACTTC. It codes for CSVERQGRLNEQYF.

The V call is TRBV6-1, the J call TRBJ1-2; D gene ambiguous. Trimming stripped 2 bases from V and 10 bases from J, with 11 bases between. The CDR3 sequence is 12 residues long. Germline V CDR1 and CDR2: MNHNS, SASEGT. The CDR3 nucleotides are TGTGCCAGCAGTGAACGAGGGTTAGCCTACACCTTC. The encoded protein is CASSERGLAYTF.

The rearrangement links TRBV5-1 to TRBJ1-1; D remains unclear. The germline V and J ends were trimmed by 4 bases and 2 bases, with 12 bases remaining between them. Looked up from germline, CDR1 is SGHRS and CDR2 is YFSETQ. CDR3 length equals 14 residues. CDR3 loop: CASSPAIINTEAFF. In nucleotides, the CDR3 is TGCGCCAGCAGCCCCGCCATCATCAACACTGAAGCTTTCTTT.

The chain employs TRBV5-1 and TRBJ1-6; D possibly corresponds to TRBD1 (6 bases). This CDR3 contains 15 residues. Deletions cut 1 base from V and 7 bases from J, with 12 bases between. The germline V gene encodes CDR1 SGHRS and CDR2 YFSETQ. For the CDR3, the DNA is TGCGCCAGCAGCTTGTGGGGGCCGGGGAATTCACCCCTCCACTTT. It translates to CASSLWGPGNSPLHF.

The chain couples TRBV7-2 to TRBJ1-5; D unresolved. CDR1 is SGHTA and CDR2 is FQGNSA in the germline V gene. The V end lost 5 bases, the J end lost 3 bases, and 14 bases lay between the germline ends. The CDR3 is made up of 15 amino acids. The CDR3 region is CASSPDLGHNQPQHF. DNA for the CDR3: TGTGCCAGCAGCCCCGACTTGGGCCACAATCAGCCCCAGCATTTT.

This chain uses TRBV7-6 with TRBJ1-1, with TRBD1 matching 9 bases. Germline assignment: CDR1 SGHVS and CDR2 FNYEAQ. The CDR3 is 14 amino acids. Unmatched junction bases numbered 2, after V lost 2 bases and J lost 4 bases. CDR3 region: CASSLKTGGTEAFF. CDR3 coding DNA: TGTGCCAGCAGCTTAAAGACAGGGGGCACTGAAGCTTTCTTT.

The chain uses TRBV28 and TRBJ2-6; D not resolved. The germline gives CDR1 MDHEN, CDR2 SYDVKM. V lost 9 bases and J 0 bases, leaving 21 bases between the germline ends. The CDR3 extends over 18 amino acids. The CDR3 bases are TGTGCCAGTTCAACCATGGGCACACCCCGCTCTGGGGCCAACGTCCTGACTTTC. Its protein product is CASSTMGTPRSGANVLTF. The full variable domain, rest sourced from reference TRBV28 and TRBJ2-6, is DVKVTQSSRYLVKRTGEKVFLECVQDMDHENMFWYRQDPGLGLRLIYFSYDVKMKEKGDIPEGYSVSREKKERFSLILESASTNQTSMYLCASSTMGTPRSGANVLTFGAGSRLTVL.

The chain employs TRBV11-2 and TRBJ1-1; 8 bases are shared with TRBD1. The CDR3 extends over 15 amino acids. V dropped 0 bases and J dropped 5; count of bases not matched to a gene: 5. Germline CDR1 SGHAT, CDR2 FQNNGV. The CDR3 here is CASSLDTGGRTEAFF. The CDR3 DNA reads TGTGCCAGCAGCTTAGATACAGGGGGACGGACTGAAGCTTTCTTT.

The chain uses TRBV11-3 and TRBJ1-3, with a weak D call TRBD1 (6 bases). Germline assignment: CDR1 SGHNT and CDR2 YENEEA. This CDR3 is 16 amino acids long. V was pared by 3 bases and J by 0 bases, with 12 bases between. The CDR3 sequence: CASSLGGTSSGNTIYF. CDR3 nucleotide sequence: TGTGCCAGCAGCTTGGGGGGGACAAGCTCTGGAAACACCATATATTTT. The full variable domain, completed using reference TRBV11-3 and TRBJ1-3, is EAGVVQSPRYKIIEKKQPVAFWCNPISGHNTLYWYLQNLGQGPELLIRYENEEAVDDSQLPKDRFSAERLKGVDSTLKIQPAELGDSAVYLCASSLGGTSSGNTIYFGEGSWLTVV.

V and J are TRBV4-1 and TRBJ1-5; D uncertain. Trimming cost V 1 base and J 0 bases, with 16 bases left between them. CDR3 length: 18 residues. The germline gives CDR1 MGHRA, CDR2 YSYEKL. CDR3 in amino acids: CASSQVNMGFNSNQPQHF. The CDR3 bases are TGCGCCAGCAGCCAAGTTAATATGGGGTTTAATAGCAATCAGCCCCAGCATTTT.

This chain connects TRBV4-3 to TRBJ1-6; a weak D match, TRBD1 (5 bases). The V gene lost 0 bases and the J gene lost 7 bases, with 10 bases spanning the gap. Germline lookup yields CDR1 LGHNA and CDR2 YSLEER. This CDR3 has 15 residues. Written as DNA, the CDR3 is TGCGCCAGCAGCCAAGATCAGGGTTCAAATTCACCCCTCCACTTT. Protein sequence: CASSQDQGSNSPLHF.

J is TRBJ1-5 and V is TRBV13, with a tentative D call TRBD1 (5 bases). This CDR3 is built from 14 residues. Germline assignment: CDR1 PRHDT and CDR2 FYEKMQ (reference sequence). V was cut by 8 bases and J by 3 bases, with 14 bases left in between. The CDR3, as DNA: TGTGCCAGCGGCCGGGGCCATCTCAATCAGCCCCAGCATTTT. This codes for CASGRGHLNQPQHF.

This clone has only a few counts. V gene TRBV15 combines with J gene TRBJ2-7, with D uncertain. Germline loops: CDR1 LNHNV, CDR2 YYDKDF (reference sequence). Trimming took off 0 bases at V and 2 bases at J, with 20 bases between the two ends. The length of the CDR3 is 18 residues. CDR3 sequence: CATSRDSVWDTHPYEQYF. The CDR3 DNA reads TGTGCCACCAGCAGAGATAGTGTGTGGGATACCCACCCCTACGAGCAGTACTTC. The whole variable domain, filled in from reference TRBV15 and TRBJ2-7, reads DAMVIQNPRYQVTQFGKPVTLSCSQTLNHNVMYWYQQKSSQAPKLLFHYYDKDFNNEADTPDNFQSRRPNTSFCFLDIRSPGLGDTAMYLCATSRDSVWDTHPYEQYFGPGTRLTVT.

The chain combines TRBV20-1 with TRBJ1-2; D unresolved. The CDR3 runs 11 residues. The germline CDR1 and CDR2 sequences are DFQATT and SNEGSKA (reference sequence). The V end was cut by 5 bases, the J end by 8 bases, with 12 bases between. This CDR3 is CSAAGPRGYTF. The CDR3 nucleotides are TGCAGTGCTGCCGGGCCTAGGGGCTACACCTTC.

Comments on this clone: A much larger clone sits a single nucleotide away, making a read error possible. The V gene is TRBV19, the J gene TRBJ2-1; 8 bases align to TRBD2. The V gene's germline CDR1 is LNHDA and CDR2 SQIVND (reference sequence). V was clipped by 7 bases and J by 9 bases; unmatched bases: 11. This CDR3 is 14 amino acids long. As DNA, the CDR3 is TGTGCCAGTACGCGGGGGGCACAAGGGGGTGAGCAGTTCTTC. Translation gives CASTRGAQGGEQFF.

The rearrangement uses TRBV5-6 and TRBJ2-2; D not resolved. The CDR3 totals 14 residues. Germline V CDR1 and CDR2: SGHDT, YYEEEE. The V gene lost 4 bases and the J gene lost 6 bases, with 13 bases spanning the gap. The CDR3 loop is CASSARGWSGELFF. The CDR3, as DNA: TGTGCCAGCAGCGCCCGTGGGTGGTCCGGGGAGCTGTTTTTT.